This TCR beta chain was sequenced for a study of CD8 T cells in Susac syndrome. CDR3 size: 16 residues. V lost 2 bases and J 1 base, leaving 14 bases between the germline ends. Germline V gene lookup returns CDR1 SGHTA and CDR2 FQGTGA. Both CD4+ and CD8+ T cells were negatively isolated, and TEMRA cells underwent FACS enrichment. This clonotype was found once. RNA totalling about 0.45 to 1 ug underwent reverse transcription with random hexamers. Amplification of TCR beta CDR3 spanned 54 Vbeta and 13 Jbeta via immunoSEQ multiplex PCR. TCRdb ran MiXCR on the immunoSEQ multiplex PCR reads and lists one entry per CDR3 protein. The sample has about 280,000 distinct CDR3 sequences, 70% to 90% seen once.

Specimen: CD8+ T cells from PBMCs. The clonotype was recovered from a human donor with multiple sclerosis. The rearrangement joins TRBV7-3 to TRBJ1-1; a weak D match, TRBD1 (5 bases). The CDR3 spells CASSLPRQGKNTEAFF. The CDR3 coding sequence is TGTGCCAGCAGCTTACCTCGCCAGGGTAAGAACACTGAAGCTTTCTTT.